The subject of this entry is one TCR beta chain. Its antigen target is currently unknown. No much larger clone is present one base from it, and per-base qualities are unavailable. Participants in the prospective study were aged roughly 18 to 90 years, lived in some 24 United States geographic areas, and enrolled through a virtual design. To assign participants to cohorts, the prospective study relied on clinical history that participants themselves reported in a screening survey and a study questionnaire. Mobile phlebotomists in the prospective study collected whole blood, serum and a nasopharyngeal or oropharyngeal swab from every participant. Additional blood draws and questionnaires over an approximately 2-month period could optionally be provided by prospective study participants. Blood samples from the prospective study were shipped frozen or at room temperature prior to DNA extraction. TCRbeta CDR3 regions were amplified from genomic DNA by means of the immunoSEQ Assay, a bias-controlled multiplex PCR. The study's processing was this. Nucleated cell counts per sample were estimated from amplification of reference gene primers within the assay. To quantify the absolute abundance of each unique TCRbeta CDR3 rearrangement, sequence reads were collapsed and filtered. For each sample, productive Simpson clonality was calculated by taking the square root of Simpson's diversity index across productive rearrangements. TCRdb carries this immuneACCESS record with in-frame sequences only. Its versions omit some clonotypes, under half of them owing to an unresolved V gene in the studies checked, with the rest unexplained. That table supplies the V and J calls and clone size; D and trimming were determined from the DNA. This sample comprises approximately 190,000 clones, approximately 79% of them detected only once. Around 5.5% of the sample belongs to the ten largest clones.

Including the terminal cysteine and phenylalanine, the CDR3 comprises 16 residues. Kept here is only the CDR3 DNA, which spans 48 bases and is read in frame from base 1. Sequences SGHTA (CDR1) and FQGNSA (CDR2) are obtained from the germline V gene. V ends up 2 bases short and J 1 base short, with an unmatched junction base count of 4. These data come from a study of blood T cell repertoires in COVID-19 (dated by TCRdb to 2020 to 2021). As for the study more broadly: Samples covering the acute and convalescent phases of COVID-19 were provided by collaborators in the United States, Italy and Spain. The prospective study material was composed of cDNA or gDNA derived from T cells, B-cell-depleted T cells, or PBMCs. The dataset comprised deeply sampled blood TCRbeta repertoires from subjects exposed to, actively infected with, or recovered from COVID-19. The repertoires were released in a freely available public database meant as a resource for research on the immune response to SARS-CoV-2. The samples were drawn from the first 160 participants of the ongoing ImmuneRACE study and from 1,254 subjects provided by 6 global collaborators. Nearly every sample came with metadata listing a de-identified subject ID, COVID-19 status, age in years and sex. Where available, HLA class I and class II types were taken from metadata supplied by the sample provider and were not determined by assay-based typing. Findings and caveats that apply to the study as a whole: Clinical and demographic metadata were provided uncurated, with the amount varying by source and participant.

The sequence links TRBV7-2 to TRBJ2-5, and 10 junction bases match TRBD2. The receptor comes from a woman between 55 and 75 years old with acute COVID-19. The sample was PBMCs or T cells enriched from blood (not recorded which). The CDR3 reads CASSLTVAGGQETQYF. The DNA sequence is as follows: TGTGCCAGCAGCTTAACTGTAGCGGGGGGCCAAGAGACCCAGTACTTC.